This TCR beta chain came from a study of T cells in Graves' hyperthyroidism and ophthalmopathy. Findings and caveats of the study: The blood repertoire included most of the expanded thyroid clonotypes above 0.001. Ophthalmopathy was identified by the model a median around 6.9 months ahead of onset.

Investigators excluded patients with uncontrolled infection, other autoimmune disease, pregnancy or lactation. Each diagnosis was grounded in clinical symptoms, serum thyroxine and TRAb, thyroid ultrasound, and orbital computed tomography. This clonotype came up many times. Its specificity is unknown. RNA transcripts yielded amplified TCR beta CDR3 regions. The TCR CDR3 first-round RT-PCR relied on the HTBI primer set. MiXCR, run by TCRdb on the multiplex PCR reads, gives a single entry per CDR3 protein. The sample contains 550,000 to 700,000 distinct CDR3 sequences, about 43% of which appear only once. CDR3 length: 17 amino acids. Germline V gene data show CDR1 as SGHDT and CDR2 as YYEEEE. The V and J ends lost 5 bases and 2 bases, in that order; junction bases with no gene match: 12.

The sequenced sample consisted of peripheral blood or thyroid tissue (not recorded which). The V and J genes are TRBV5-6 and TRBJ2-7, with 11 bases lining up with TRBD2. This receptor was identified in an adult woman with Graves' disease, either hyperthyroidism or ophthalmopathy (not recorded which). CDR3 in DNA: TGTGCCAGCAGTTTTGAAACCGGGACTAGCGGACCCTACGAGCAGTACTTC. It encodes CASSFETGTSGPYEQYF.